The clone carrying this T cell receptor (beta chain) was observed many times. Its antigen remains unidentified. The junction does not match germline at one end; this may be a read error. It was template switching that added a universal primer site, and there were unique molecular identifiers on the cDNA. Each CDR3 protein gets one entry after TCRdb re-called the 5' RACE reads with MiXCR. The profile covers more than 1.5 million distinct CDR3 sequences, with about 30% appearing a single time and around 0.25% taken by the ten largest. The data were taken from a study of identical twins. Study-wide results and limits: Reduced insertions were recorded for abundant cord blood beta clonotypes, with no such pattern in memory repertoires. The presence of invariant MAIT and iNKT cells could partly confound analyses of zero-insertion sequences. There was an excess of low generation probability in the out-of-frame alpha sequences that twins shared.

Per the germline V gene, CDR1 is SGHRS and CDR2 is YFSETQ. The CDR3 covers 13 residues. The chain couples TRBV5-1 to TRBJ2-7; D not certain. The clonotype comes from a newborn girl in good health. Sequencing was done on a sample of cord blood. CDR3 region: CASSEDISYEQYF. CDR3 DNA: TGTGCCAGCAGTGAAGACATCTCCTACGAGCAGTACTTC.